This TCR beta chain came from a study of blood T cell repertoires in COVID-19. Overall study: Nucleic acid was either cDNA or gDNA, and it came from T cells, B-cell-depleted T cells, or PBMCs.

From germline, CDR1 is SGHNT and CDR2 YENEEA. Trimming stripped 8 bases from V and 0 bases from J, with 9 bases between. This CDR3 has 13 residues. TCRdb's copy holds only in-frame clones and misses some; the assay was immunoSEQ multiplex PCR. The data contain roughly 30,000 clones, around 89% of them singletons. V usage is TRBV11-3 and J usage is TRBJ2-3, with D possibly being TRBD1 (5 bases). This sequence was found in a human donor in a cohort sampled during active COVID-19. The specimen was peripheral blood. CDR3 protein: CASRPGSTDTQYF. CDR3 coding DNA: TGTGCCAGCCGGCCAGGGAGCACAGATACGCAGTATTTT. The whole variable domain, remainder taken from reference TRBV11-3 and TRBJ2-3, is EAGVVQSPRYKIIEKKQPVAFWCNPISGHNTLYWYLQNLGQGPELLIRYENEEAVDDSQLPKDRFSAERLKGVDSTLKIQPAELGDSAVYLCASRPGSTDTQYFGPGTRLTVL.